The 24 T cell receptor beta chains reported below all come from one sample, sequenced in a study of T cell changes during pregnancy in multiple sclerosis. Clones were read by immunoSEQ multiplex PCR, and TCRdb kept only the in-frame ones, dropping some. Seen here are about 45,000 clones, 75% to 95% observed once, and the top ten hold roughly 0.72%. The source was CD4+ T cells from peripheral blood mononuclear cells, collected before pregnancy. These receptors all come from a female donor with multiple sclerosis, enrolled in a pregnancy study.

The chain employs TRBV2 and TRBJ1-1; TRBD1 aligns across 8 bases. The J segment lost 4 bases and the V segment lost 6 bases, leaving 4 bases of the junction unmatched. The CDR3 covers 13 residues. Germline V gives CDR1 SNHLY, CDR2 FYNNEI. This CDR3 reads CASRNTGGTEAFF. As DNA, the CDR3 is TGTGCCAGCAGGAATACAGGGGGCACTGAAGCTTTCTTT.

This clone was seen only once. This chain joins TRBV19 and TRBJ2-7; a weak D match, TRBD2 (7 bases). Germline CDR1 LNHDA, CDR2 SQIVND (reference sequence). The CDR3 length is 18 residues. V was pared by 5 bases and J by 0 bases, with 23 bases between. The CDR3 here is CASSGGARGGLSSYEQYF. As DNA, the CDR3 is TGTGCCAGTAGTGGGGGGGCCAGAGGAGGTCTTAGCTCCTACGAGCAGTACTTC. Together with reference TRBV19 and TRBJ2-7, the CDR3 gives the full variable domain: DGGITQSPKYLFRKEGQNVTLSCEQNLNHDAMYWYRQDPGQGLRLIYYSQIVNDFQKGDIAEGYSVSREKKESFPLTVTSAQKNPTAFYLCASSGGARGGLSSYEQYFGPGTRLTVT.

The V gene is TRBV19, the J gene TRBJ1-2; D call uncertain. Germline CDR1 LNHDA, CDR2 SQIVND (reference sequence). V was pared by 4 bases and J by 7 bases, with 7 bases between. The CDR3 extends over 11 amino acids. The CDR3 is CASSTAGGYTF. DNA for the CDR3: TGTGCCAGTAGTACCGCGGGTGGCTACACCTTC.

V and J are TRBV7-2 and TRBJ2-3; 10 bases map to TRBD1. CDR3 length: 16 residues. Germline CDR1 and CDR2: SGHTA and FQGNSA. With V trimmed by 0 bases and J by 2 bases, 2 bases remained unmatched. DNA for the CDR3: TGTGCCAGCAGCTTAGCCGGGACAGGGGCCACAGATACGCAGTATTTT. Protein: CASSLAGTGATDTQYF.

The J gene is TRBJ1-2, the V gene TRBV29-1, with TRBD1 matching over 8 bases. The CDR3 covers 14 residues. J was trimmed by 6 bases and V by 0 bases; bases with no gene match: 6. CDR1 SQVTM and CDR2 ANQGSEA come from the germline V gene. The DNA of the CDR3 is TGCAGCGTTGAAGACTGGACAGGGTCGAATGGCTACACCTTC. It is translated as CSVEDWTGSNGYTF.

This CDR3 reads CASSKRDSTDTQYF. CDR3 nucleotide sequence: TGTGCCAGCAGCAAACGGGACAGTACAGATACGCAGTATTTT. V is TRBV7-6 and J is TRBJ2-3; 7 bases match TRBD1. Losses at the gene ends were 5 bases for V and 3 bases for J; bases not matched to a gene: 5. The CDR3 extends over 14 amino acids. Germline lookup yields CDR1 SGHVS and CDR2 FNYEAQ. The full variable domain, with the rest looked up from reference TRBV7-6 and TRBJ2-3, is GAGVSQSPRYKVTKRGQDVALRCDPISGHVSLYWYRQALGQGPEFLTYFNYEAQQDKSGLPNDRFSAERPEGSISTLTIQRTEQRDSAMYRCASSKRDSTDTQYFGPGTRLTVL.

The chain couples TRBV5-4 to TRBJ1-1; D is undetermined. Germline CDR1 is SGHNT and CDR2 is YYREEE (reference sequence). The CDR3 is 13 residues long. Trimming took off 7 bases at V and 2 bases at J, with 12 bases between the two ends. For the CDR3, the DNA is TGTGCCAGCCACTCCCGTTCCAACACTGAAGCTTTCTTT. It translates to CASHSRSNTEAFF.

This chain links TRBV7-2 with TRBJ2-5; possible D gene TRBD1, 8 bases. There are 18 residues in the CDR3. V lost 5 bases and J lost 1, with 23 bases in between. The germline CDR1 and CDR2 sequences are SGHTA and FQGNSA. This chain's CDR3 is CASSQWWAGGGGQETQYF. The CDR3 region has the DNA TGTGCCAGCAGCCAATGGTGGGCAGGGGGCGGGGGCCAAGAGACCCAGTACTTC.

This chain links TRBV4-3 with TRBJ2-1; D remains ambiguous. Germline V CDR1 and CDR2: LGHNA, YSLEER. V gave up 1 base and J gave up 4 bases, with 11 bases separating them. This CDR3 contains 15 residues. This CDR3 is CASSQAFSRYNEQFF. CDR3 nucleotides: TGCGCCAGCAGCCAAGCTTTTTCGAGGTACAATGAGCAGTTCTTC.

This chain uses TRBV7-6 with TRBJ2-1, with TRBD1 as a possible D gene (6 bases). Trimming cost V 2 bases and J 9 bases, with 11 bases left between them. Per the germline V gene, CDR1 is SGHVS and CDR2 is FNYEAQ. The CDR3 has 13 amino acids. CDR3 amino acids: CASSLRPRGEQFF. The CDR3 DNA follows: TGTGCCAGCAGCTTAAGGCCCAGGGGTGAGCAGTTCTTC.

This clone appeared a few times. The chain is built from TRBV2 and TRBJ2-2, with 9 positions matching TRBD1. Losses at the gene ends were 6 bases for V and 1 base for J; bases not matched to a gene: 3. This CDR3 contains 15 residues. From germline, CDR1 is SNHLY and CDR2 FYNNEI. The DNA for the CDR3 is TGTGCCAGCAGGGGACAGGGTAGGAACACCGGGGAGCTGTTTTTT. Translated, it gives CASRGQGRNTGELFF.

The J gene is TRBJ2-1, the V gene TRBV30, with a possible D match to TRBD2 (6 bases). This CDR3 region has 12 residues. Trimming removed 0 bases at V and 10 bases at J, with 10 bases between. Germline loops: CDR1 GTSNPN, CDR2 SVGIG (reference sequence). This chain's CDR3 is CAWSVRGREQFF. Written as DNA, the CDR3 is TGTGCCTGGAGTGTACGAGGGAGGGAGCAGTTCTTC.

The chain uses TRBV5-5 and TRBJ1-2; D might be TRBD1 (5 bases). This CDR3 contains 14 residues. The V and J ends lost 6 bases and 2 bases respectively, with 14 bases between them. Per germline, CDR1 SGHKS and CDR2 YYEKEE (reference sequence). The CDR3 sequence: CASTIPTGNYGYTF. CDR3 nucleotides: TGTGCCAGCACCATACCAACAGGAAACTATGGCTACACCTTC.

This clone was recorded a few times. This sequence joins TRBV7-2 and TRBJ1-3; a weak D match, TRBD1 (5 bases). Trimming shortened V by 5 bases and J by 1 base, and 9 bases separated the two germline ends. This CDR3 has 14 amino acids. Germline values: CDR1 SGHTA, CDR2 FQGNSA. The CDR3 DNA follows: TGTGCCAGCAGCCCGGGACTTTCTGGAAACACCATATATTTT. It translates to CASSPGLSGNTIYF.

The gene calls are TRBV6-5 and TRBJ2-7; D is uncertain. The CDR3 consists of 13 residues. The germline V gene has CDR1 MNHEY and CDR2 SVGAGI. V lost 2 bases and J 4 bases, leaving 9 bases between the germline ends. The CDR3 reads CASSYQAEYEQYF. CDR3 nucleotide sequence: TGTGCCAGCAGTTACCAGGCCGAGTACGAGCAGTACTTC.

The J gene is TRBJ2-3, the V gene TRBV7-2; 11 nucleotides match TRBD1. CDR1 and CDR2 from the germline V gene are SGHTA and FQGNSA. V lost 5 bases, J lost 2 bases, and 3 bases stayed unmatched. The CDR3 contains 15 residues. The CDR3 DNA is TGTGCCAGCAGCCGGGACAGGGGGGACACAGATACGCAGTATTTT. As protein: CASSRDRGDTDTQYF.

V is TRBV6-1 and J is TRBJ2-7; TRBD2 matches 14 bases. V dropped 6 bases and J dropped 5; count of bases not matched to a gene: 6. The CDR3 has 15 residues. Germline lookup yields CDR1 MNHNS and CDR2 SASEGT. CDR3 amino acids: CASRPGLAGVNEQYF. In DNA, the CDR3 is TGTGCCAGCAGACCGGGACTAGCGGGGGTGAACGAGCAGTACTTC.

This chain connects TRBV15 to TRBJ1-1, with D unresolved. Between the trimmed V and J ends, which lost 5 bases and 1 base, there was a span of 8 bases. Per germline, CDR1 LNHNV and CDR2 YYDKDF (reference sequence). This CDR3 is built from 13 residues. CDR3 sequence reads: CATSSRQNTEAFF. CDR3 in DNA: TGTGCCACCAGCTCCCGACAGAACACTGAAGCTTTCTTT.

The sample holds one count of this clone. This chain uses TRBV5-1 with TRBJ2-1, with D possibly TRBD1 on 8 matching bases. The CDR3 is 16 amino acids. Trimming cost V 4 bases and J 2 bases, with 16 bases left between them. Germline V gene sequence: CDR1 SGHRS, CDR2 YFSETQ. CDR3: CASSGGGDRPYNEQFF. The CDR3 bases are TGCGCCAGCAGCGGGGGAGGGGACAGGCCCTACAATGAGCAGTTCTTC.

The rearrangement uses TRBV5-4 and TRBJ1-1; maybe TRBD1 (5 bases). This CDR3 contains 15 residues. Germline V gene lookup returns CDR1 SGHNT and CDR2 YYREEE (reference sequence). V lost 3 bases, J lost 3 bases, and 15 bases lay in between. CDR3 loop: CASSSRPGRDTEAFF. CDR3 sequence (DNA): TGTGCCAGCAGCTCGAGGCCAGGGAGGGACACTGAAGCTTTCTTT.

The chain recombines TRBV7-3 with TRBJ2-2, with TRBD2 as a possible D gene (8 bases). The CDR3 is made up of 15 amino acids. V was trimmed by 4 bases and J by 4 bases, leaving 13 bases between them. The germline gives CDR1 SGHTA, CDR2 FQGTGA. CDR3 DNA: TGTGCCAGCAGCTGGGACAGCGGGGGCACCGGGGAGCTGTTTTTT. Residues: CASSWDSGGTGELFF.

The chain uses TRBV6-9 and TRBJ2-2, with 7 bases matching TRBD2. After removal of 6 bases from V and 0 bases from J, the junction contained 4 bases not matched to a gene. Germline V gene data show CDR1 as MNHGY and CDR2 as SVAAGI. This CDR3 is 15 amino acids long. This CDR3 is CASSRGSSNTGELFF. In DNA form, the CDR3 reads TGTGCCAGCAGCCGCGGGAGTTCGAACACCGGGGAGCTGTTTTTT.

The J gene is TRBJ1-5, the V gene TRBV7-8; D uncertain. Per the germline V gene, CDR1 is SGHVS and CDR2 is FQNEAQ. V lost 1 base, J lost 6 bases, and 10 bases lay in between. The CDR3 spans 14 residues. CDR3 in amino acids: CASSLVEIGQPQHF. The CDR3 nucleotides are TGTGCCAGCAGCTTAGTGGAGATCGGTCAGCCCCAGCATTTT.

This chain joins TRBV28 and TRBJ2-5; 7 bases agree with TRBD1. The CDR3 is made up of 13 amino acids. Trimming took 6 bases from V and 2 from J; bases not matched to a gene: 3. Germline CDR1 and CDR2: MDHEN and SYDVKM. The CDR3 is CASSSGQQETQYF. The CDR3 nucleotides read TGTGCCAGCAGCTCGGGACAGCAAGAGACCCAGTACTTC.